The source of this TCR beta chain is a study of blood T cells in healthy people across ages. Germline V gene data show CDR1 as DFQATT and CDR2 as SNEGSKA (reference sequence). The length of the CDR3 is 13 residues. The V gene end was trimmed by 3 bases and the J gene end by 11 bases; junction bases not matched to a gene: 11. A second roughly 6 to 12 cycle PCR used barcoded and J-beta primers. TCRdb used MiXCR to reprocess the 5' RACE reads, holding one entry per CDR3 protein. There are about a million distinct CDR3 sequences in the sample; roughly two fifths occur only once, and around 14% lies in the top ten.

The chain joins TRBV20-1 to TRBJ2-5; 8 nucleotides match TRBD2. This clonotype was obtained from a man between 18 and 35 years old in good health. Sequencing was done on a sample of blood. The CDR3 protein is CSARGTSGHEQYF. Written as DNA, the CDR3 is TGCAGTGCTAGGGGGACTAGTGGGCATGAGCAGTACTTC.